This T cell receptor beta chain comes out of a study of cytomegalovirus exposure and HLA in healthy donors. Germline loops: CDR1 SGHTA, CDR2 FQGTGA. V shed 1 base, J shed 4 bases, and the junction held 1 base outside the gene matches. This CDR3 has 16 residues. This clone was detected only once. Use of 60 Vbeta and 13 Jbeta primers characterized the PCR. Measured with immunoSEQ multiplex PCR; TCRdb has only the in-frame clones, and not every one. The data contain 150,000 to 180,000 clones, around 79% of them singletons. The chain uses TRBV7-3 and TRBJ2-2; 12 nucleotides match TRBD2. The sequenced material came from PBMCs. This TCR was recovered from a young man in good health and CMV-seropositive. CDR3 region: CASSLRLAGATGELFF. Here the CDR3 DNA reads TGTGCCAGCAGCTTAAGACTAGCGGGGGCCACCGGGGAGCTGTTTTTT. The full variable domain, with the rest looked up from reference TRBV7-3 and TRBJ2-2, is GAGVSQTPSNKVTEKGKYVELRCDPISGHTALYWYRQSLGQGPEFLIYFQGTGAADDSGLPNDRFFAVRPEGSVSTLKIQRTERGDSAVYLCASSLRLAGATGELFFGEGSRLTVL.